A single sample gave rise to the 24 T cell receptor beta chains below, sequenced in a study of shared clonotypes between healthy human individuals. Using immunoSEQ multiplex PCR, the repertoire was profiled, and TCRdb retains in-frame clones only, with some absent. Found here are roughly 1,000,000 clones, more than 75% of them singletons; the top ten hold approximately 0.56%. The specimen was memory CD4+ T cells from PBMCs. Noted subset: CD45RA-negative fraction. These TCRs come from a young man in good health. Some clones in this sample may be carry-over from other donors' samples.

The table lists this clone with a few counts. The chain has TRBV4-2 and TRBJ2-1; 11 bases line up with TRBD2. This CDR3 spans 17 amino acids. Germline values: CDR1 LGHNA, CDR2 YNFKEQ. Trimming took 0 bases from V and 8 from J; bases not matched to a gene: 9. The CDR3 protein is CASSQDIAGGGGDEQFF. CDR3 bases: TGTGCCAGCAGCCAAGATATAGCGGGAGGGGGGGGCGATGAGCAGTTCTTC.

The table lists this clone with a few counts. Other DNA sequences in the same sample also yield this CDR3. The chain has TRBV7-3 and TRBJ2-1; D ambiguous. V was clipped by 2 bases and J by 5 bases, with 7 bases between them. The CDR3 has 13 amino acids. The germline gives CDR1 SGHTA, CDR2 FQGTGA. Here the CDR3 DNA reads TGTGCCAGCAGCTTAGGGCCCAACAATGAGCAGTTCTTC. Its protein product is CASSLGPNNEQFF.

This clone was seen repeatedly, ten times or more. The same CDR3 also results from other DNA sequences found in this sample. The genes are TRBV6-5 and TRBJ2-1; TRBD2 aligns across 9 bases. CDR1 is MNHEY and CDR2 is SVGAGI in the germline V gene. The CDR3 covers 14 residues. V lost 8 bases and J lost 3; bases outside the gene matches: 5. The CDR3 is CASFSGRNYNEQFF. The CDR3 nucleotides are TGTGCCAGCTTCAGCGGGAGGAACTACAATGAGCAGTTCTTC.

The CDR3 coding sequence is TGTGCCAGCTCCCAAAGAGGACAGGTCAATCAGCCCCAGCATTTT. Residues: CASSQRGQVNQPQHF. The rearrangement links TRBV18 to TRBJ1-5, with 7 positions matching TRBD1. The CDR3 has 15 amino acids. Germline CDR1 and CDR2: KGHSH and LQKENI. With V trimmed by 6 bases and J by 3 bases, 8 bases remained unmatched.

V gene TRBV6-5 combines with J gene TRBJ2-7; maybe TRBD2 (5 bases). V lost 1 base, J lost 7 bases, and 8 bases lay in between. The CDR3 extends over 12 amino acids. Per the germline V gene, CDR1 is MNHEY and CDR2 is SVGAGI. The CDR3 DNA is TGTGCCAGCAGTTACTATTCGGGGGAGCAGTACTTC. It is translated as CASSYYSGEQYF.

The rearrangement uses TRBV20-1 and TRBJ1-1; tentative D call: TRBD1 (5 bases). Germline CDR1 reads DFQATT; CDR2 reads SNEGSKA (reference sequence). The CDR3 consists of 11 residues. The V end lost 6 bases, the J end lost 5 bases, and 10 bases lay between the germline ends. CDR3 protein: CSAYRSTEAFF. CDR3 nucleotide sequence: TGCAGTGCGTACAGGTCAACTGAAGCTTTCTTT.

This sequence joins TRBV14 and TRBJ2-2; D remains ambiguous. Germline V gene lookup returns CDR1 SGHDN and CDR2 FVKESK. CDR3 length equals 16 residues. V shed 4 bases and J shed 6 bases, with 18 bases lying between them. In DNA form, the CDR3 reads TGTGCCAGCAGCCCCAGACATTTAGGTGGCTCCGGGGAGCTGTTTTTT. Translating it yields CASSPRHLGGSGELFF.

The rearrangement links TRBV28 to TRBJ1-3, with a tentative D call TRBD1 (6 bases). The germline CDR1 and CDR2 sequences are MDHEN and SYDVKM. The V and J ends lost 6 bases and 4 bases respectively, with 19 bases between them. The CDR3 totals 16 residues. The CDR3 reads CASSPSSGVGGNTIYF. As DNA, the CDR3 is TGTGCCAGCAGCCCTTCCTCAGGGGTGGGGGGAAACACCATATATTTT.

This chain links TRBV5-1 with TRBJ2-7, with TRBD1 as a possible D gene (5 bases). V dropped 0 bases and J dropped 2 bases, with 15 bases sitting between them. The CDR3 length is 16 residues. CDR1 is SGHRS, CDR2 YFSETQ, per germline. As DNA, the CDR3 is TGCGCCAGCAGCTTGGTATCTGGGGTGGGGCCCTACGAGCAGTACTTC. This codes for CASSLVSGVGPYEQYF. The full variable domain, rest sourced from reference TRBV5-1 and TRBJ2-7, is KAGVTQTPRYLIKTRGQQVTLSCSPISGHRSVSWYQQTPGQGLQFLFEYFSETQRNKGNFPGRFSGRQFSNSRSEMNVSTLELGDSALYLCASSLVSGVGPYEQYFGPGTRLTVT.

V is TRBV2 and J is TRBJ2-3; D might be TRBD1 (6 bases). Germline CDR1 reads SNHLY; CDR2 reads FYNNEI. The germline V and J ends were trimmed by 5 bases and 4 bases, with 10 bases remaining between them. The CDR3 length is 13 residues. The CDR3, as DNA: TGTGCCAGCAGTCCTGAGGGGGCAGATACGCAGTATTTT. It translates to CASSPEGADTQYF.

This clone was recorded only once. The J gene is TRBJ2-2, the V gene TRBV6-1; TRBD2 matches at 11 bases. There are 15 residues in the CDR3. The germline V gene encodes CDR1 MNHNS and CDR2 SASEGT. With V trimmed by 7 bases and J by 6 bases, 7 bases remained unmatched. The CDR3 bases are TGTGCCAGCACCGAACTAGCGGGAGTTGCCGGGGAGCTGTTTTTT. It translates to CASTELAGVAGELFF.

The chain uses TRBV5-5 and TRBJ1-5; D ambiguous. Trimming shortened V by 4 bases and J by 3 bases, and 11 bases separated the two germline ends. This CDR3 has 14 residues. Germline V lookup: CDR1 SGHKS, CDR2 YYEKEE (reference sequence). Written as DNA, the CDR3 is TGTGCCAGCAGCCTCGGGAGTAACAATCAGCCCCAGCATTTT. Translating gives CASSLGSNNQPQHF.

The chain carries TRBV5-5 and TRBJ1-1; perhaps TRBD1 as D (5 bases). The CDR3 loop spans 15 amino acids. Germline lookup yields CDR1 SGHKS and CDR2 YYEKEE (reference sequence). V dropped 4 bases and J dropped 1 base, with 14 bases sitting between them. The CDR3: CASSTGGGGNTEAFF. For the CDR3, the DNA is TGTGCCAGCAGCACGGGAGGCGGGGGGAACACTGAAGCTTTCTTT.

The gene calls are TRBV7-2 and TRBJ1-5, with a weak D call TRBD1 (5 bases). CDR1 is SGHTA, CDR2 FQGNSA, per germline. CDR3 length equals 14 residues. V was clipped by 1 base and J by 5 bases, with 9 bases between them. CDR3 coding DNA: TGTGCCAGCAGCTTAGTCGGCAGGGATCAGCCCCAGCATTTT. Amino acids: CASSLVGRDQPQHF.

CDR3 coding DNA: TGTGCCTGGAGTGTAGGAGGAAGGGATGAGCAGTTCTTC. Translated: CAWSVGGRDEQFF. The chain uses TRBV30 and TRBJ2-1; D is perhaps TRBD2 (5 bases). Germline V lookup: CDR1 GTSNPN, CDR2 SVGIG (reference sequence). Trimming removed 0 bases from V and 8 bases from J, with 11 bases in between. The CDR3 is made up of 13 amino acids.

This clone came up a few times. This rearrangement joins TRBV12-5 to TRBJ2-3; TRBD2 is a possible D gene (6 bases). The CDR3 has 16 amino acids. Germline values: CDR1 LGHNT, CDR2 FRNRAP. V lost 0 bases to trimming and J lost 0 bases, with 10 bases between them. CDR3 residues: CASGLVTAGSTDTQYF. In DNA, the CDR3 is TGTGCTAGTGGTTTGGTAACGGCGGGGAGCACAGATACGCAGTATTTT.

The CDR3 nucleotides read TGTGCCAGCAGCGTAGGAGAGGGAAGGGAAGCTTTCTTT. This codes for CASSVGEGREAFF. The chain combines TRBV9 with TRBJ1-1, with D unresolved. The CDR3 sequence is 13 residues long. V lost 0 bases to trimming and J lost 8 bases, with 11 bases between them. In germline, CDR1 is SGDLS, CDR2 YYNGEE.

V and J are TRBV18 and TRBJ2-3; D is undetermined. The length of the CDR3 is 13 residues. V lost 7 bases and J 1 base, leaving 9 bases between the germline ends. The germline gives CDR1 KGHSH, CDR2 LQKENI. CDR3 bases: TGTGCCAGCTTGGCACCCGGCACAGATACGCAGTATTTT. Its translation: CASLAPGTDTQYF.

This clone was seen repeatedly, ten times or more. The CDR3 loop is CASGSENEQFF. The CDR3 nucleotides are TGTGCCAGCGGCTCCGAAAATGAGCAGTTCTTC. This rearrangement joins TRBV27 to TRBJ2-1; D uncertain. Germline CDR1 and CDR2: MNHEY and SMNVEV (reference sequence). The CDR3 spans 11 residues. V was pared by 8 bases and J by 7 bases, with 9 bases between.

In the case of this clone: A single base is all that separates this from a far larger clone, so a read error is likely. Different DNA sequences within this sample yield the same CDR3. This chain joins TRBV30 and TRBJ1-3; the D is unclear. The CDR3 is 13 residues long. Looked up from germline, CDR1 is GTSNPN and CDR2 is SVGIG (reference sequence). V was clipped by 0 bases and J by 5 bases, with 8 bases between them. This CDR3 reads CAWSVNGRNTIYF. CDR3 DNA: TGTGCCTGGAGTGTGAATGGGAGAAACACCATATATTTT.

The chain has TRBV6-6 and TRBJ1-5; D remains unclear. Germline V gene lookup returns CDR1 MNHNY and CDR2 SVGAGI (reference sequence). Trimming left V 6 bases short and J 2 bases short, with 17 bases between. The CDR3 length is 16 residues. In DNA form, the CDR3 reads TGTGCCAGCAGCTTTTTACTGGGGAAGGGCAATCAGCCCCAGCATTTT. Its translation: CASSFLLGKGNQPQHF.

At least ten counts were recorded for this clone. This chain joins TRBV30 and TRBJ1-2; D unresolved. V lost 0 bases and J 4 bases, leaving 9 bases between the germline ends. Germline loops: CDR1 GTSNPN, CDR2 SVGIG (reference sequence). This CDR3 spans 13 amino acids. DNA of the CDR3: TGTGCCTGGAGTGTAGGCCAGACCTATGGCTACACCTTC. This codes for CAWSVGQTYGYTF.

The J gene is TRBJ1-1, the V gene TRBV6-6; D is ambiguous. Per germline, CDR1 MNHNY and CDR2 SVGAGI (reference sequence). The CDR3 is 14 amino acids. Trimming left V 0 bases short and J 4 bases short, with 9 bases between. The DNA of the CDR3 is TGTGCCAGCAGTTACTCCCCGGTGGCCACTGAAGCTTTCTTT. This codes for CASSYSPVATEAFF.

The CDR3 DNA sequence: TGTGCCAGCAGTGAAGACCCCCCCTTCCGGTCAAGCTCCTACGAGCAGTACTTC. Its protein is CASSEDPPFRSSSYEQYF. This chain connects TRBV2 to TRBJ2-7; D unclear. The germline V gene has CDR1 SNHLY and CDR2 FYNNEI. The V end was cut by 1 base, the J end by 0 bases, with 19 bases between. CDR3 length: 18 residues.